This paragraph reports one T cell receptor beta chain. No antigen is known for it. The data originate from a study of cytomegalovirus exposure and HLA in healthy donors. The overall study: The 110 or so validation repertoires were produced on the same platform as the roughly 670 repertoires of the first cohort. This was reported in a later analysis. General study points: Within the approximately 110 validation repertoires, first-cohort TCR clusters tended to co-occur, according to a later analysis. The study flagged approximately 180 TCR beta chains as cytomegalovirus-associated.

From germline, CDR1 is KGHSH and CDR2 LQKENI. The CDR3 contains 12 residues. With 2 bases removed from V and 15 bases from J, the gap between germline ends came to 14 bases. Donors were drawn from the approximately 110-subject validation cohort, separate from the approximately 670-subject first cohort. Using immunoSEQ multiplex PCR, the repertoire was profiled, and TCRdb retains in-frame clones only, with some absent. The sample shows tens of thousands of clones, nearly 98% of them seen only once. The chain employs TRBV18 and TRBJ2-1; D not certain. The source of this sequence is a young woman in good health and CMV-seropositive. The sequenced sample was PBMCs. The CDR3: CASSPRGGTPFF. In DNA, the CDR3 is TGTGCCAGCTCACCAAGAGGCGGTACACCGTTCTTC.